The next 13 T cell receptor beta chains were all read from a single sample in a study of blood T cells in healthy people across ages. With a J-beta primer mix and a sample-barcoded 5' primer, a second PCR ran about 6 to 11 cycles. TCRdb ran MiXCR on the 5' RACE reads and lists one entry per CDR3 protein. The sample has around 800,000 distinct CDR3 sequences; 35% to 60% are singletons. The sequenced material came from blood. Receptors originate from a man older than 75 in good health.

The chain has TRBV21-1 and TRBJ2-4; no check of the table's D call, TRBD1, against the DNA was made. The J call may be mistaken, given a closer DNA end match to TRBJ2-7. TRBV21-1 is reported as a pseudogene. The CDR3 extends over 16 amino acids. The CDR3 DNA reads as TGTGCCAGCACCTTAGCAACGGGACAGGGGTGGTACGAGCAGTACTTC. This gives the protein CASTLATGQGWYEQYF.

There are many counts of this clonotype. The chain has TRBV4-2 and TRBJ2-1; no firm D call. Germline V gene data show CDR1 as LGHNA and CDR2 as YNFKEQ. This CDR3 comprises 14 residues. The V gene lost 0 bases and the J gene lost 5 bases, with 8 bases spanning the gap. This CDR3 reads CASSQDWANNEQFF. The CDR3 nucleotides read TGTGCCAGCAGCCAAGATTGGGCCAACAATGAGCAGTTCTTC.

The chain links TRBV20-1 to TRBJ1-1, with D perhaps matching TRBD1 (5 bases). The CDR3 loop spans 12 amino acids. Between the trimmed V and J ends, which lost 3 bases and 1 base, there was a span of 6 bases. The germline CDR1 and CDR2 sequences are DFQATT and SNEGSKA (reference sequence). CDR3: CSARQGNTEAFF. As DNA, the CDR3 is TGCAGTGCTAGGCAGGGGAACACTGAAGCTTTCTTT.

The rearrangement links TRBV29-1 to TRBJ2-4; possible D gene TRBD2, 5 bases. The CDR3 has 13 amino acids. The V gene lost 4 bases and the J gene lost 9 bases, with 16 bases spanning the gap. Germline values: CDR1 SQVTM, CDR2 ANQGSEA. CDR3 protein: CSVVFTARGIQYF. The DNA for the CDR3 is TGCAGCGTTGTCTTCACAGCCCGGGGCATTCAGTACTTC.

The CDR3 here is CASSESKTPDHNEQFF. The CDR3 DNA sequence: TGCGCCAGCAGTGAGTCAAAGACTCCGGACCACAATGAGCAGTTCTTC. The chain combines TRBV10-1 with TRBJ2-1; D unclear. V was clipped by 0 bases and J by 5 bases, with 14 bases between them. Germline-derived CDR1 and CDR2 are WNHNN and SYGVQD (reference sequence). This CDR3 has 16 residues.

The rearrangement links TRBV20-1 to TRBJ2-5; 7 nucleotides line up with TRBD2. The end of the DNA fits TRBJ2-7 better, so the J call may be wrong. Germline V CDR1 and CDR2: DFQATT, SNEGSKA (reference sequence). This CDR3 has 13 amino acids. CDR3 sequence: CSARGTREYEQYF. The CDR3 DNA is TGCAGTGCTAGAGGGACTAGGGAATACGAGCAGTACTTC.

This chain joins TRBV25-1 and TRBJ2-1; the match to TRBD2 covers 8 bases. The junction had 8 bases not matched to a gene; V was cut back by 0 bases and J by 7 bases. The CDR3 is 16 residues long. CDR1 MGHDK and CDR2 SYGVNS come from the germline V gene. The CDR3 sequence: CASSEYISGGGNEQFF. CDR3 in DNA: TGTGCCAGCAGTGAATATATCAGCGGGGGTGGTAATGAGCAGTTCTTC. Together with reference TRBV25-1 and TRBJ2-1, the CDR3 gives the full variable domain: EADIYQTPRYLVIGTGKKITLECSQTMGHDKMYWYQQDPGMELHLIHYSYGVNSTEKGDLSSESTVSRIRTEHFPLTLESARPSHTSQYLCASSEYISGGGNEQFFGPGTRLTVL.

This chain joins TRBV7-2 and TRBJ1-2, with 7 bases lining up with TRBD1. The CDR3 covers 14 residues. Germline CDR1 SGHTA, CDR2 FQGNSA. Germline trimming cut 1 base from V and 9 bases from J; bases unmatched to any gene: 8. The CDR3, as DNA: TGTGCCAGCAGCTTAGACGGTACAGGGGAATGCTACACCTTC. Translation: CASSLDGTGECYTF.

As to this clonotype: The junction departs from germline at one end; a sequencing error may be responsible. The V and J genes are TRBV10-3 and TRBJ1-6; D is perhaps TRBD1 (5 bases). Germline CDR1 ENHRY, CDR2 SYGVKD. This CDR3 comprises 13 residues. This CDR3 reads CATSGGANSPLHF. CDR3 coding DNA: TGTGCCACCAGTGGCGGGGCAAATTCACCCCTCCACTTT.

This clonotype has a single count. This chain connects TRBV14 to TRBJ2-4, with TRBD2 matching over 13 bases. The J call is in doubt because the DNA end fits TRBJ2-7 better. Germline V gene sequence: CDR1 SGHDN, CDR2 FVKESK. This CDR3 has 16 residues. The CDR3 nucleotides are TGTGCCAGCAGCTTGAGGGGACTAGCGGGAACCTACGAGCAGTACTTC. Its translation: CASSLRGLAGTYEQYF.

This chain's CDR3 is CSAGRRLSPLGNTEAFF. The CDR3 DNA is TGCAGTGCTGGGAGACGGCTGTCACCTTTAGGAAACACTGAAGCTTTCTTT. The chain couples TRBV20-1 to TRBJ1-1; D uncertain. V lost 5 bases, J lost 2 bases, and 24 bases lay in between. Germline CDR1 DFQATT, CDR2 SNEGSKA (reference sequence). There are 17 residues in the CDR3.

This clonotype was observed at least ten times. This chain joins TRBV7-2 and TRBJ2-1, with 10 bases aligning to TRBD2. The CDR3 contains 16 residues. Looked up from germline, CDR1 is SGHTA and CDR2 is FQGNSA. V dropped 5 bases and J dropped 3; count of bases not matched to a gene: 7. CDR3 protein: CASSLLAGAIYNEQFF. The CDR3 DNA sequence: TGTGCCAGCAGCCTCCTAGCGGGAGCGATCTACAATGAGCAGTTCTTC.

This clonotype showed up many times. The CDR3, as DNA: TGCAGTGCTAGATCGTCACTGGGGGGTGAAGCTACCTACGAGCAGTACTTC. It encodes CSARSSLGGEATYEQYF. V and J are TRBV20-1 and TRBJ2-7, with a possible D match to TRBD2 (6 bases). From germline, CDR1 is DFQATT and CDR2 SNEGSKA (reference sequence). V gave up 2 bases and J gave up 2 bases, with 22 bases separating them. CDR3 length equals 17 residues.